One and the same sample provided the 5 T cell receptor beta chains below, sequenced in a study of cytomegalovirus exposure and HLA in healthy donors. PCR primers comprised 60 Vbeta and 13 Jbeta primers. Sequencing was performed with immunoSEQ multiplex PCR; in TCRdb, only in-frame clones are kept and a portion is missing. The repertoire has 110,000 or so clones, about 80% of them found once; the top ten carry 9% to 15%. Sequenced material: PBMCs. These receptor sequences come from a middle-aged woman in good health and CMV-seropositive.

V gene TRBV6-5 combines with J gene TRBJ2-7, with 8 bases matching TRBD1. Per germline, CDR1 MNHEY and CDR2 SVGAGI. J lost 5 bases, V lost 6 bases, and 9 bases had no gene match. This CDR3 region has 14 residues. The CDR3 region is CASRRTGPNHEQYF. The CDR3 nucleotides read TGTGCCAGCAGGCGGACAGGGCCGAATCACGAGCAGTACTTC.

This clone was counted a single time. V usage is TRBV2 and J usage is TRBJ2-2; D is uncertain. Trimming left V 7 bases short and J 7 bases short, with 16 bases between. The CDR3 runs 14 residues. Per the germline V gene, CDR1 is SNHLY and CDR2 is FYNNEI. The CDR3 spells CASKESTRGGELFF. In DNA form, the CDR3 reads TGTGCCAGCAAAGAGAGCACAAGAGGCGGGGAGCTGTTTTTT.

The chain is built from TRBV6-5 and TRBJ1-1, with D maybe TRBD1 (5 bases). Per germline, CDR1 MNHEY and CDR2 SVGAGI. V lost 11 bases and J 1 base, leaving 14 bases between the germline ends. The CDR3 spans 13 residues. The CDR3 spells CAHGQGRNTEAFF. The CDR3 region has the DNA TGTGCCCACGGCCAGGGAAGGAACACTGAAGCTTTCTTT.

The gene calls are TRBV2 and TRBJ1-4; D remains ambiguous. The ends were cut back, 6 bases at V and 4 bases at J, with 15 bases in the middle. This CDR3 region has 15 residues. Germline CDR1 SNHLY, CDR2 FYNNEI. CDR3: CASRPGVWSNEKLFF. The CDR3 region has the DNA TGTGCCAGCAGACCCGGGGTTTGGAGTAATGAAAAACTGTTTTTT.

The table lists this clone with a count of one. The chain couples TRBV7-9 to TRBJ1-5; perhaps TRBD1 as D (5 bases). Trimming cost V 1 base and J 0 bases, with 10 bases left between them. The length of the CDR3 is 16 residues. Per the germline V gene, CDR1 is SEHNR and CDR2 is FQNEAQ (reference sequence). CDR3 nucleotides: TGTGCCAGCAGCTTAGTGGGGCGGGGTAGCAATCAGCCCCAGCATTTT. Protein sequence: CASSLVGRGSNQPQHF.